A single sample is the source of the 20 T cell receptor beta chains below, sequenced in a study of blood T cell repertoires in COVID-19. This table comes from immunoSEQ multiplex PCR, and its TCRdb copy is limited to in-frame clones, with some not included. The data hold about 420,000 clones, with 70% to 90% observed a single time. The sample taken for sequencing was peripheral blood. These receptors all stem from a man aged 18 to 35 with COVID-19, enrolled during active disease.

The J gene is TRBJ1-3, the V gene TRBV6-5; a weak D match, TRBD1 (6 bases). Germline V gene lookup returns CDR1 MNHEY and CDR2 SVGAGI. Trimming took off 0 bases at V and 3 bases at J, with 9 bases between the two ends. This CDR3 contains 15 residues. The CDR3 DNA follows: TGTGCCAGCAGTTACTCAGCAGGGGTTGGAAACACCATATATTTT. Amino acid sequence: CASSYSAGVGNTIYF.

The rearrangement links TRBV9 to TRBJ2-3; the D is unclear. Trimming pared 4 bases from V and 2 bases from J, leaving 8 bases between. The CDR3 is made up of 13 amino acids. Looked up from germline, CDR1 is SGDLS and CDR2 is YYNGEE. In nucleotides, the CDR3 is TGTGCCAGCAGCTTACAGATCACAGATACGCAGTATTTT. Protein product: CASSLQITDTQYF.

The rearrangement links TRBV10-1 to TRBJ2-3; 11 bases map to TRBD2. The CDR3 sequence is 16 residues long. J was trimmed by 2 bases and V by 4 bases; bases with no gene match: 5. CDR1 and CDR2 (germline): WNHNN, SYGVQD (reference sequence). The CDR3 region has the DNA TGCGCCAGCAGTGGAACTAGCGGGGGATACACAGATACGCAGTATTTT. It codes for CASSGTSGGYTDTQYF.

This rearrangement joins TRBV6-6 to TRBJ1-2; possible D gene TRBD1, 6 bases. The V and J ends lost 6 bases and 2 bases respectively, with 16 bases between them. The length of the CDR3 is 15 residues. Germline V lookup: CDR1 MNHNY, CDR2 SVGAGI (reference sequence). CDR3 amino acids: CASRHGQKANYGYTF. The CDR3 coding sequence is TGTGCCAGCAGGCACGGACAGAAAGCGAACTATGGCTACACCTTC.

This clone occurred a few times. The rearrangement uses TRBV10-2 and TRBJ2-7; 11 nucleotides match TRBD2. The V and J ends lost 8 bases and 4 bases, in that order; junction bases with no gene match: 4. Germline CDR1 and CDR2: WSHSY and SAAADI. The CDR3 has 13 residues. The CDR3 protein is CASGGTSGYEQYF. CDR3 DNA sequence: TGCGCCAGCGGGGGGACTAGCGGATACGAGCAGTACTTC.

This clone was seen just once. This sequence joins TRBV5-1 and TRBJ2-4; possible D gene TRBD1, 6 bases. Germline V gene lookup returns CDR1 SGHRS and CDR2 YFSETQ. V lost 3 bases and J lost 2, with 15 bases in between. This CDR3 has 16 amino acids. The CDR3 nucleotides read TGCGCCAGCAGCTCTTCCCCCAGGGGAACCAAAAACATTCAGTACTTC. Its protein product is CASSSSPRGTKNIQYF.

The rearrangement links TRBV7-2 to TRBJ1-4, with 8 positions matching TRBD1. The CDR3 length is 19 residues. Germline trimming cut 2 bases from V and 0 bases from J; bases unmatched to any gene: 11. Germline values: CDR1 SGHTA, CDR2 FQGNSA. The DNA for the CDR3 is TGTGCCAGCAGCTTAAGGCAGGGGGCCTCTAGGACAACTAATGAAAAACTGTTTTTT. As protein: CASSLRQGASRTTNEKLFF. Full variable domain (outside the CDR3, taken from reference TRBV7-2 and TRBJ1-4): GAGVSQSPSNKVTEKGKDVELRCDPISGHTALYWYRQSLGQGLEFLIYFQGNSAPDKSGLPSDRFSAERTGGSVSTLTIQRTQQEDSAVYLCASSLRQGASRTTNEKLFFGSGTQLSVL.

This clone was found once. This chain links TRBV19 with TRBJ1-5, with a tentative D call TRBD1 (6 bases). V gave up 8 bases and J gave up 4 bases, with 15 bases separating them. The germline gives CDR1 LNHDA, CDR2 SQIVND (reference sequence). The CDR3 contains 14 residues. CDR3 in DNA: TGTGCCAGTGCAGCAGGGGTCCGAAATCAGCCCCAGCATTTT. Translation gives CASAAGVRNQPQHF.

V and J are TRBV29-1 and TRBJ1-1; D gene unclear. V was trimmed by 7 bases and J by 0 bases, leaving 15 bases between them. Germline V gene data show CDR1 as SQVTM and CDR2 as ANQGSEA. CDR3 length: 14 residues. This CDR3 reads CSARHSNLNTEAFF. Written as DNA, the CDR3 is TGCAGCGCCAGACACTCTAACTTGAACACTGAAGCTTTCTTT.

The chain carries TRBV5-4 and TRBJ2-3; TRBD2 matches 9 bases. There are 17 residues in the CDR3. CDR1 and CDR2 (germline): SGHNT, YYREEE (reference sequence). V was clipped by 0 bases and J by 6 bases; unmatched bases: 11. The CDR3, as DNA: TGTGCCAGCAGCTTGGACCGTGGCGGGGGGGCAGAGGATACGCAGTATTTT. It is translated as CASSLDRGGGAEDTQYF.

CDR3 protein: CASSLTGGYTDTQYF. CDR3 nucleotides: TGTGCCAGCAGTTTAACGGGAGGTTACACAGATACGCAGTATTTT. The J gene is TRBJ2-3, the V gene TRBV28; 7 nucleotides match TRBD2. The CDR3 extends over 15 amino acids. Looked up from germline, CDR1 is MDHEN and CDR2 is SYDVKM. The V gene end was trimmed by 2 bases and the J gene end by 2 bases; junction bases not matched to a gene: 4.

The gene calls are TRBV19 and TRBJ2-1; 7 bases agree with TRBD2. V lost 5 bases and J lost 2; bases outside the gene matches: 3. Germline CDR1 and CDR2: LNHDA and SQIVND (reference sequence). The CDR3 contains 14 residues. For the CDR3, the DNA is TGTGCCAGTAGTTTGAGCGGGACCTACAATGAGCAGTTCTTC. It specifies CASSLSGTYNEQFF.

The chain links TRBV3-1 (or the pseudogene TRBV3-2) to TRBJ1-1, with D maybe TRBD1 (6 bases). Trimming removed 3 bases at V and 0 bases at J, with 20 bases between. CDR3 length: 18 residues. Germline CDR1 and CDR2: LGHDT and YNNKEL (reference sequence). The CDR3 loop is CASSQGMQGIGMNTEAFF. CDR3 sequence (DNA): TGTGCCAGCAGCCAGGGGATGCAGGGGATCGGCATGAACACTGAAGCTTTCTTT.

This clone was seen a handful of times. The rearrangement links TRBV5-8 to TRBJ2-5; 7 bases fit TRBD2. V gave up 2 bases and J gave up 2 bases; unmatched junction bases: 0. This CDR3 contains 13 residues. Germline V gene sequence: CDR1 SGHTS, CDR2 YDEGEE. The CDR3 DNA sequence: TGTGCCAGCAGCTTCGGGGGGCAAGAGACCCAGTACTTC. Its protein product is CASSFGGQETQYF.

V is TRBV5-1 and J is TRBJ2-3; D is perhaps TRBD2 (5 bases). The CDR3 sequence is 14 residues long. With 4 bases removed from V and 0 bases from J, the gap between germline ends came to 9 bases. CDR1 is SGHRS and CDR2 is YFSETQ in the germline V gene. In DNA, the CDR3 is TGCGCCAGCAGCCCGCGGGTCAGCACAGATACGCAGTATTTT. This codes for CASSPRVSTDTQYF.

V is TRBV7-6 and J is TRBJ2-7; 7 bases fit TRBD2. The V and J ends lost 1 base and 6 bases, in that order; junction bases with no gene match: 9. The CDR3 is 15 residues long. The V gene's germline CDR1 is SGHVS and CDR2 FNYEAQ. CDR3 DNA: TGTGCCAGCAGCTTAGGGGGAGGGAGCCTGTTCGAGCAGTACTTC. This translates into CASSLGGGSLFEQYF.

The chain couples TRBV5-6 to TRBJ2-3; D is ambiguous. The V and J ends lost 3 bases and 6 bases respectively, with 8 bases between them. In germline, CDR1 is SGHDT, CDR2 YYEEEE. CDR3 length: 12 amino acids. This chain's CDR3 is CASSSDTDTQYF. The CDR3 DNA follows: TGTGCCAGCAGCTCTGACACTGATACGCAGTATTTT.

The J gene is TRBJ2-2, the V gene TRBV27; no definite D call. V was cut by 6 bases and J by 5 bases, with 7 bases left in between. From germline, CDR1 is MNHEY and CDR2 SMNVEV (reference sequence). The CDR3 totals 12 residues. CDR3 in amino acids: CASSLVTGELFF. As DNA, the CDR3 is TGTGCCAGCAGCCTCGTTACCGGGGAGCTGTTTTTT.

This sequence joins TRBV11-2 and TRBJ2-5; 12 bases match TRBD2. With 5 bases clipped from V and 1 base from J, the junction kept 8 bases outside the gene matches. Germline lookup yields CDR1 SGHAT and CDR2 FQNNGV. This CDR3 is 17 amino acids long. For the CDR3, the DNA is TGTGCCAGCAGCCCCAGGACTAGCGGGGACCTCCAAGAGACCCAGTACTTC. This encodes CASSPRTSGDLQETQYF.

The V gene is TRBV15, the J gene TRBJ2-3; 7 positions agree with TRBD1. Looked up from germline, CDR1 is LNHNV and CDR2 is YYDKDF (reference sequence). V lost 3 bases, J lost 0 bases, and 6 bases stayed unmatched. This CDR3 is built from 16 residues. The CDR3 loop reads CATSRIDRDSTDTQYF. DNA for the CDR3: TGTGCCACCAGCAGGATCGACAGGGATAGCACAGATACGCAGTATTTT. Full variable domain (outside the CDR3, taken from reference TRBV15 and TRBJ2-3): DAMVIQNPRYQVTQFGKPVTLSCSQTLNHNVMYWYQQKSSQAPKLLFHYYDKDFNNEADTPDNFQSRRPNTSFCFLDIRSPGLGDTAMYLCATSRIDRDSTDTQYFGPGTRLTVL.